One and the same sample provided the 6 T cell receptor beta chains below, sequenced in a study of T cell responses to AZD1222 COVID-19 vaccine. Method: immunoSEQ multiplex PCR; TCRdb's copy keeps in-frame clones and lacks some. The sample records 120,000 or so clones, around nine tenths being singletons. This sample comprised peripheral blood, obtained on day 0 of AZD1222 vaccination. The receptor source for this set is an adult in good health.

This clone was seen just once. The chain has TRBV6-1 and TRBJ1-4; 8 nucleotides align to TRBD1. After removal of 2 bases from V and 7 bases from J, the junction contained 0 bases not matched to a gene. The CDR3 has 13 amino acids. The V gene's germline CDR1 is MNHNS and CDR2 SASEGT. In DNA, the CDR3 is TGTGCCAGCAGTGAAACAGGGGGTGAAAAACTGTTTTTT. Protein: CASSETGGEKLFF.

The rearrangement links TRBV10-2 to TRBJ2-5; D is unresolved. The CDR3 has 11 amino acids. Germline V CDR1 and CDR2: WSHSY, SAAADI. Trimming shortened V by 4 bases and J by 5 bases, and 5 bases separated the two germline ends. The CDR3: CASSVEETQYF. CDR3 bases: TGCGCCAGCAGTGTCGAGGAGACCCAGTACTTC.

The rearrangement joins TRBV6-5 to TRBJ1-2; 10 nucleotides agree with TRBD1. The V and J ends lost 4 bases and 4 bases, in that order; junction bases with no gene match: 3. Germline V gene lookup returns CDR1 MNHEY and CDR2 SVGAGI. The CDR3 consists of 14 residues. The CDR3 region is CASSSRTGGYGYTF. The CDR3, as DNA: TGTGCCAGCAGTTCCAGGACAGGGGGCTATGGCTACACCTTC.

The chain links TRBV21-1 to TRBJ2-5; the table names TRBD2, a call not compared with the DNA. TRBV21-1 represents a pseudogene. The CDR3 is 13 residues long. The CDR3: CASSKARGETQYF. DNA for the CDR3: TGTGCCAGCAGCAAAGCGCGGGGAGAGACCCAGTACTTC.

V gene TRBV29-1 combines with J gene TRBJ1-2; perhaps TRBD1 as D (5 bases). V lost 3 bases, J lost 7 bases, and 12 bases lay in between. The CDR3 covers 12 residues. The V gene's germline CDR1 is SQVTM and CDR2 ANQGSEA. The CDR3 protein is CSVEGRTSGYTF. Written as DNA, the CDR3 is TGCAGCGTTGAGGGCCGGACATCTGGCTACACCTTC.

The chain has TRBV27 and TRBJ2-1; 10 nucleotides match TRBD2. CDR3 length: 15 amino acids. J lost 7 bases, V lost 5 bases, and 8 bases had no gene match. Germline V gene lookup returns CDR1 MNHEY and CDR2 SMNVEV (reference sequence). The CDR3 loop is CASSVAGGEWNEQFF. The CDR3 DNA sequence: TGTGCCAGCAGTGTAGCGGGAGGAGAGTGGAATGAGCAGTTCTTC.